The 30 T cell receptor beta chains reported below all come from one sample, sequenced in a study of identical twins. TCRdb fed the 5' RACE reads into MiXCR, producing one record per CDR3 protein. The data hold roughly 750,000 distinct CDR3 sequences, with 21% observed a single time. The data were also submitted as part of a second study, on T cells expressing NK-cell markers.

The source material was PBMCs. These receptors all come from a woman in her late teens or twenties in good health.

J is TRBJ2-1 and V is TRBV28; D perhaps matches TRBD2 (6 bases). V lost 8 bases and J lost 9, with 14 bases in between. The CDR3 is made up of 12 amino acids. CDR1 MDHEN and CDR2 SYDVKM come from the germline V gene. The CDR3 DNA follows: TGTGCCAGCCGGGACTTGGGGACTGAGCAGTTCTTC. This encodes CASRDLGTEQFF.

This clonotype showed up just a few times. The chain employs TRBV6-6 and TRBJ2-7; D uncertain. V lost 4 bases and J lost 6, with 7 bases in between. Germline V lookup: CDR1 MNHNY, CDR2 SVGAGI (reference sequence). This CDR3 has 11 amino acids. Here the CDR3 reads CASSSAAEQYF. In DNA, the CDR3 is TGTGCCAGCAGTTCGGCGGCCGAGCAGTACTTC.

V is TRBV30 and J is TRBJ1-2, with unresolved D. V was shortened by 3 bases and J by 7 bases, with 9 bases between the two germline ends. This CDR3 is 11 amino acids long. Looked up from germline, CDR1 is GTSNPN and CDR2 is SVGIG (reference sequence). CDR3 amino acids: CAWRPGRGYTF. The CDR3 DNA sequence: TGTGCCTGGAGGCCCGGCCGTGGCTACACCTTC. Full variable domain (rest looked up from reference TRBV30 and TRBJ1-2): SQTIHQWPATLVQPVGSPLSLECTVEGTSNPNLYWYRQAAGRGLQLLFYSVGIGQISSEVPQNLSASRPQDRQFILSSKKLLLSDSGFYLCAWRPGRGYTFGSGTRLTVV.

V usage is TRBV24-1 and J usage is TRBJ2-3; D might be TRBD2 (7 bases). CDR3 length equals 14 residues. V was trimmed by 4 bases and J by 5 bases, leaving 12 bases between them. From germline, CDR1 is KGHDR and CDR2 SFDVKD. The CDR3 here is CATSDRGAVDTQYF. In nucleotides, the CDR3 is TGTGCCACCAGTGACCGGGGGGCGGTAGATACGCAGTATTTT.

The chain combines TRBV15 with TRBJ2-3; 7 positions agree with TRBD2. The length of the CDR3 is 15 residues. V was pared by 3 bases and J by 3 bases, with 6 bases of the junction left unmatched. Per the germline V gene, CDR1 is LNHNV and CDR2 is YYDKDF (reference sequence). The CDR3 reads CATSRKAGTTDTQYF. Written as DNA, the CDR3 is TGTGCCACCAGCAGGAAAGCGGGGACTACAGATACGCAGTATTTT.

This clonotype was seen many times. The chain recombines TRBV3-1 with TRBJ1-2; the match to TRBD1 covers 7 bases. The CDR3 length is 14 residues. Germline loops: CDR1 LGHDT, CDR2 YNNKEL (reference sequence). V was pared by 6 bases and J by 9 bases, with 13 bases of the junction left unmatched. The CDR3 loop reads CASRPDRFGARYTF. The CDR3 nucleotides read TGTGCCAGCAGACCGGACAGGTTTGGGGCGCGCTACACCTTC.

This clonotype was seen only a few times. The chain recombines TRBV5-1 with TRBJ2-2; tentatively, D is TRBD1 or TRBD2 (6 bases each). Germline lookup yields CDR1 SGHRS and CDR2 YFSETQ. V lost 2 bases and J 0 bases, leaving 11 bases between the germline ends. The CDR3 is made up of 16 amino acids. CDR3 sequence (DNA): TGCGCCAGCAGCTTCTCCGGGGGCTCGAACACCGGGGAGCTGTTTTTT. This codes for CASSFSGGSNTGELFF.

The rearrangement links TRBV29-1 to TRBJ2-7, with D maybe TRBD1 (6 bases). This CDR3 is built from 14 residues. V lost 2 bases to trimming and J lost 0 bases, with 11 bases between them. Germline values: CDR1 SQVTM, CDR2 ANQGSEA. The CDR3 DNA follows: TGCAGCGTTGAATCGACGGACAGCTCCTACGAGCAGTACTTC. Amino acid sequence: CSVESTDSSYEQYF.

The sample holds a few counts of this clonotype. The chain uses TRBV7-9 and TRBJ2-7, with D possibly being TRBD2 (6 bases). The CDR3 consists of 14 residues. Germline loops: CDR1 SEHNR, CDR2 FQNEAQ (reference sequence). The V end was cut by 6 bases, the J end by 4 bases, with 16 bases between. CDR3 DNA: TGTGCCAGCAGTCTGACGGCGGGGCTTTACGAGCAGTACTTC. This translates into CASSLTAGLYEQYF.

Only a few counts were recorded for this clonotype. The chain recombines TRBV20-1 with TRBJ2-3, with 9 bases fitting TRBD1. Germline V gene sequence: CDR1 DFQATT, CDR2 SNEGSKA (reference sequence). CDR3 size: 17 residues. J lost 4 bases, V lost 6 bases, and 17 bases had no gene match. CDR3 residues: CSAPGPLTGGSPDTQYF. For the CDR3, the DNA is TGCAGTGCCCCCGGACCCCTAACAGGGGGCTCGCCAGATACGCAGTATTTT.

This clonotype showed up many times. J is TRBJ2-2 and V is TRBV5-1; no definite D call. The germline V and J ends were trimmed by 1 base and 3 bases, with 13 bases remaining between them. The CDR3 has 16 residues. CDR1 SGHRS and CDR2 YFSETQ come from the germline V gene. The CDR3 spells CASSLSSPGYTGELFF. Here the CDR3 DNA reads TGCGCCAGCAGCTTGTCAAGTCCCGGTTACACCGGGGAGCTGTTTTTT.

This clonotype was picked up a small number of times. The genes are TRBV15 and TRBJ2-3; D is undetermined. The CDR3 sequence is 16 residues long. V was pared by 3 bases and J by 1 base, with 14 bases between. Per the germline V gene, CDR1 is LNHNV and CDR2 is YYDKDF (reference sequence). CDR3 sequence reads: CATSRGHPGGTDTQYF. The CDR3 DNA is TGTGCCACCAGCAGGGGCCACCCTGGGGGCACAGATACGCAGTATTTT.

A few counts support this clonotype. V and J are TRBV9 and TRBJ2-3, with a weak D call TRBD1 (5 bases). Trimming took 4 bases from V and 0 from J, leaving 15 bases between them. Germline CDR1 is SGDLS and CDR2 is YYNGEE. The CDR3 spans 16 residues. CDR3: CASSTGNWPSTDTQYF. CDR3 bases: TGTGCCAGCAGCACAGGTAACTGGCCCAGCACAGATACGCAGTATTTT. Full variable domain (missing parts from reference TRBV9 and TRBJ2-3): DSGVTQTPKHLITATGQRVTLRCSPRSGDLSVYWYQQSLDQGLQFLIQYYNGEERAKGNILERFSAQQFPDLHSELNLSSLELGDSALYFCASSTGNWPSTDTQYFGPGTRLTVL.

This clonotype has only a few counts. This chain connects TRBV20-1 to TRBJ2-5, with 10 positions matching TRBD2. V was pared by 3 bases and J by 4 bases, with 5 bases of the junction left unmatched. Germline CDR1 and CDR2: DFQATT and SNEGSKA (reference sequence). This CDR3 is 14 amino acids long. The CDR3 DNA sequence: TGCAGTGCTAGTCCAGCGGGAGGGGGAGAGACCCAGTACTTC. Its translation: CSASPAGGGETQYF.

The sample holds a few counts of this clonotype. The V gene is TRBV20-1, the J gene TRBJ1-2; 9 bases match TRBD1. The CDR3 consists of 11 residues. Trimming cost V 6 bases and J 7 bases; bases outside gene matches: 3. Germline loops: CDR1 DFQATT, CDR2 SNEGSKA (reference sequence). The CDR3 DNA sequence: TGCAGTGCAGGGACAGGGTCTGGCTACACCTTC. It translates to CSAGTGSGYTF.

Only a few counts were recorded for this clonotype. This sequence joins TRBV3-1 and TRBJ2-5; the D is unclear. Looked up from germline, CDR1 is LGHDT and CDR2 is YNNKEL (reference sequence). V was shortened by 6 bases and J by 4 bases, with 9 bases between the two germline ends. The CDR3 contains 12 residues. The CDR3 sequence: CASSQVVETQYF. The CDR3 nucleotides are TGTGCCAGCAGTCAGGTGGTAGAGACCCAGTACTTC.

The V and J genes are TRBV20-1 and TRBJ2-5; TRBD2 matches at 10 bases. Germline V gene data show CDR1 as DFQATT and CDR2 as SNEGSKA (reference sequence). The J segment lost 5 bases and the V segment lost 6 bases, leaving 12 bases of the junction unmatched. This CDR3 contains 15 residues. In nucleotides, the CDR3 is TGCAGTGCAAAGAGCGGGGGGGCCCCCCAGGAGACCCAGTACTTC. It yields the protein CSAKSGGAPQETQYF.

This clonotype was seen repeatedly, ten times or more. The chain employs TRBV11-3 and TRBJ2-2; D is ambiguous. The CDR3 contains 14 residues. The V end was cut by 3 bases, the J end by 2 bases, with 7 bases between. Per the germline V gene, CDR1 is SGHNT and CDR2 is YENEEA. Here the CDR3 reads CASSFSGNTGELFF. CDR3 bases: TGTGCCAGCAGCTTTTCCGGTAACACCGGGGAGCTGTTTTTT.

The CDR3 DNA sequence: TGCAGTGCTAGCGGCGGGGCTACCAAAAACATTCAGTACTTC. It translates to CSASGGATKNIQYF. V gene TRBV20-1 combines with J gene TRBJ2-4; D is possibly TRBD2 (6 bases). This CDR3 spans 14 amino acids. Germline lookup yields CDR1 DFQATT and CDR2 SNEGSKA (reference sequence). V dropped 3 bases and J dropped 2 bases, with 11 bases sitting between them.

CDR3 sequence (DNA): TGTGCCAGCACCCTTGGGACAGGGGCGATCGGGGAGCTGTTTTTT. Amino acids: CASTLGTGAIGELFF. This chain joins TRBV12-3 or TRBV12-4 and TRBJ2-2, with 10 nucleotides matching TRBD1. Losses at the gene ends were 7 bases for V and 7 bases for J; bases not matched to a gene: 9. This CDR3 comprises 15 residues.

This clonotype turned up a few times. CDR3 sequence (DNA): TGTGCCAGCAAGCGAATTCCCGGGACTAGCGGGGAGCAGTTCTTC. Translating gives CASKRIPGTSGEQFF. The chain is built from TRBV7-2 and TRBJ2-1; 12 bases fit TRBD2. V dropped 7 bases and J dropped 10; count of bases not matched to a gene: 11. This CDR3 is 15 amino acids long. The V gene's germline CDR1 is SGHTA and CDR2 FQGNSA.

At least ten counts were recorded for this clonotype. This chain joins TRBV6-5 and TRBJ2-5; D is unclear. Germline V gene sequence: CDR1 MNHEY, CDR2 SVGAGI. The CDR3 spans 15 residues. Trimming left V 2 bases short and J 0 bases short, with 10 bases between. The DNA of the CDR3 is TGTGCCAGCAGTTACCACAAGACGTACCAAGAGACCCAGTACTTC. Protein product: CASSYHKTYQETQYF.

The rearrangement uses TRBV12-3 or TRBV12-4 and TRBJ2-1, with D tentatively TRBD1 or TRBD2 (5 bases each). V was trimmed by 5 bases and J by 7 bases, leaving 15 bases between them. This CDR3 is 14 amino acids long. DNA for the CDR3: TGTGCCAGCAGTGGGGCGGGCCCGGGGAATGAGCAGTTCTTC. Protein product: CASSGAGPGNEQFF.

This clonotype was counted at least ten times. This chain joins TRBV7-9 and TRBJ2-5; D remains unclear. This CDR3 region has 13 residues. Trimming shortened V by 5 bases and J by 5 bases, and 12 bases separated the two germline ends. Germline V lookup: CDR1 SEHNR, CDR2 FQNEAQ (reference sequence). The CDR3 spells CASSLRNLETQYF. The CDR3 nucleotides are TGTGCCAGCAGCCTCCGGAACCTTGAGACCCAGTACTTC.

This chain connects TRBV5-1 to TRBJ1-6; D unresolved. V gave up 4 bases and J gave up 9 bases, with 11 bases separating them. The CDR3 has 13 residues. The germline V gene has CDR1 SGHRS and CDR2 YFSETQ. CDR3 region: CASSTDGVSPLHF. The CDR3 DNA reads as TGCGCCAGCAGCACCGACGGAGTTTCACCCCTCCACTTT.

This clonotype occurred a few times. Written as DNA, the CDR3 is TGTGCCAGCAGCTTAGCGGCGTTTTCTTGGGATACGCAGTATTTT. This sequence encodes CASSLAAFSWDTQYF. The J gene is TRBJ2-3, the V gene TRBV7-2; D remains unclear. CDR3 size: 15 residues. The germline CDR1 and CDR2 sequences are SGHTA and FQGNSA. Trimming removed 0 bases at V and 6 bases at J, with 13 bases between.

This clonotype was detected many times. The rearrangement uses TRBV20-1 and TRBJ1-2; D unresolved. The length of the CDR3 is 9 residues. V was shortened by 6 bases and J by 7 bases, with 6 bases between the two germline ends. Germline lookup yields CDR1 DFQATT and CDR2 SNEGSKA (reference sequence). The CDR3: CSARGGYTF. DNA of the CDR3: TGCAGTGCCCGAGGTGGCTACACCTTC.

This clonotype showed up just a few times. The V gene is TRBV20-1, the J gene TRBJ2-3, with TRBD2 matching over 8 bases. Trimming removed 0 bases from V and 0 bases from J; junction bases left unmatched: 5. The germline V gene has CDR1 DFQATT and CDR2 SNEGSKA (reference sequence). The CDR3 extends over 16 amino acids. CDR3 sequence reads: CSARDPASGSTDTQYF. CDR3 in DNA: TGCAGTGCTAGAGATCCTGCTAGCGGGAGCACAGATACGCAGTATTTT.

V gene TRBV6-5 combines with J gene TRBJ1-1; 7 nucleotides agree with TRBD1. CDR1 and CDR2 from the germline V gene are MNHEY and SVGAGI. With 3 bases clipped from V and 3 bases from J, the junction kept 4 bases outside the gene matches. The CDR3 has 14 residues. The chain's CDR3 is CASSYGGTDTEAFF. For the CDR3, the DNA is TGTGCCAGCAGTTATGGAGGGACAGACACTGAAGCTTTCTTT.

This chain connects TRBV10-3 to TRBJ2-7; no reliable D call. V was trimmed by 4 bases and J by 0 bases, leaving 7 bases between them. The CDR3 sequence is 13 residues long. Germline assignment: CDR1 ENHRY and CDR2 SYGVKD. The CDR3 nucleotides read TGTGCCATCAGTGCTCCAGTCTCCTACGAGCAGTACTTC. The encoded protein is CAISAPVSYEQYF.